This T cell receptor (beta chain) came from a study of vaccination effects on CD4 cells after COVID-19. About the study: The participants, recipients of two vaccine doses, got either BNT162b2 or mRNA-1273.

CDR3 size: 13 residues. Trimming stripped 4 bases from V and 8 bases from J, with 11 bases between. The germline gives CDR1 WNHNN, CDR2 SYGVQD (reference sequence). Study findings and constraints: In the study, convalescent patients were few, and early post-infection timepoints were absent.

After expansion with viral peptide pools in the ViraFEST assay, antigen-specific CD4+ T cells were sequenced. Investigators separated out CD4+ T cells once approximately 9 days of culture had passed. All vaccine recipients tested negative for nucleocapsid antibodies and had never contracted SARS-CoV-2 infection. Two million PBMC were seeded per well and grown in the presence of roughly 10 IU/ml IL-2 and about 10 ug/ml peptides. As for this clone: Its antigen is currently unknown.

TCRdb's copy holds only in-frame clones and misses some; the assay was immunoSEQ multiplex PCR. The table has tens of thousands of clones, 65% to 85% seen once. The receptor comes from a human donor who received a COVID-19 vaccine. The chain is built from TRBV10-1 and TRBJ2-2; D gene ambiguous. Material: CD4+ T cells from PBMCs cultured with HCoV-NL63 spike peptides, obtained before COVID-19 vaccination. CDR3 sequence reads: CASSVRRSGELFF. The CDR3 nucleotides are TGCGCCAGCAGTGTGCGCCGTAGTGGGGAGCTGTTTTTT.